Here is one TCR beta chain with its context. Its specificity is unknown. At the time of sampling, donors were nominally healthy, though unrecorded immune exposures were likely. This sample is part of a study of cytomegalovirus exposure and HLA in healthy donors. Findings and caveats of the study: Later analysis found that TCR beta chains associated with HLA were more clonally expanded than other, equally common chains.

This PCR relied on a set of 60 Vbeta primers and 13 Jbeta primers. Data came from immunoSEQ multiplex PCR; TCRdb stores just in-frame clones and leaves some out. The sample contains approximately 220,000 clones, roughly 79% of which appear only once. Sequencing was performed on PBMCs. This TCR came from a male donor in good health and CMV-seronegative.

CDR3 region: CASTGTPQGNEKLFF. As DNA, the CDR3 is TGTGCCAGCACCGGAACCCCACAGGGTAATGAAAAACTGTTTTTT. V and J are TRBV6-1 and TRBJ1-4, with D maybe TRBD1 (6 bases). The germline gives CDR1 MNHNS, CDR2 SASEGT. Deletions cut 7 bases from V and 4 bases from J, with 16 bases between. The CDR3 spans 15 residues.